Listed here are 9 T cell receptor beta chains from one sample, sequenced in a study of T cells in pancreatic ductal adenocarcinoma. Selected pancreatic ductal adenocarcinoma patients had undergone surgery without neoadjuvant therapy. TCRdb's table, derived via immunoSEQ multiplex PCR, lists solely in-frame clones and lacks some. The data hold about 9,400 clones, with approximately 67% observed a single time. Sequencing was done on a sample of pancreatic tumor tissue. The receptors stem from a human donor with pancreatic ductal adenocarcinoma.

This clone is termed medium-sized. The chain joins TRBV7-6 to TRBJ1-1; D not certain. Germline CDR1 reads SGHVS; CDR2 reads FNYEAQ. The CDR3 totals 16 residues. The V and J ends lost 1 base and 3 bases respectively, with 15 bases between them. CDR3 DNA sequence: TGTGCCAGCAGCTTAGACTACCTCGGGCGGTACACTGAAGCTTTCTTT. Protein sequence: CASSLDYLGRYTEAFF.

This chain connects TRBV27 to TRBJ2-1; D is ambiguous. Trimming stripped 6 bases from V and 0 bases from J, with 15 bases between. Germline V gives CDR1 MNHEY, CDR2 SMNVEV (reference sequence). This CDR3 contains 16 residues. In nucleotides, the CDR3 is TGTGCCAGCAGCCCTCCTAGTTTCAGCTCCTACAATGAGCAGTTCTTC. This translates into CASSPPSFSSYNEQFF.

The table lists this clone with a few counts. The gene calls are TRBV7-9 and TRBJ1-4, with D possibly matching TRBD1 (6 bases). The V end lost 3 bases, the J end lost 7 bases, and 12 bases lay between the germline ends. The CDR3 length is 14 residues. CDR1 SEHNR and CDR2 FQNEAQ come from the germline V gene (reference sequence). The CDR3 spells CASSLSGGGEKLFF. The CDR3 nucleotides read TGTGCCAGCAGCTTGAGCGGAGGGGGTGAAAAACTGTTTTTT. The full variable domain, in which reference TRBV7-9 and TRBJ1-4 provide the parts outside the CDR3, is DTGVSQNPRHKITKRGQNVTFRCDPISEHNRLYWYRQTLGQGPEFLTYFQNEAQLEKSRLLSDRFSAERPKGSFSTLEIQRTEQGDSAMYLCASSLSGGGEKLFFGSGTQLSVL.

J is TRBJ2-1 and V is TRBV5-4; weak D call: TRBD2 (5 bases). V was shortened by 4 bases and J by 1 base, with 18 bases between the two germline ends. CDR1 and CDR2 from the germline V gene are SGHNT and YYREEE (reference sequence). The CDR3 length is 17 residues. This chain's CDR3 is CASSQRVGWRSYNEQFF. CDR3 nucleotides: TGTGCCAGCAGCCAACGTGTTGGGTGGAGGTCCTACAATGAGCAGTTCTTC.

This rearrangement joins TRBV5-1 to TRBJ1-4; the D is unclear. The ends were cut back, 4 bases at V and 8 bases at J, with 15 bases in the middle. This CDR3 has 14 residues. Germline-derived CDR1 and CDR2 are SGHRS and YFSETQ. The CDR3 spells CASSPRAFGEKLFF. As DNA, the CDR3 is TGCGCCAGCAGCCCCCGGGCCTTCGGAGAAAAACTGTTTTTT.

This chain links TRBV30 with TRBJ1-6, with 9 bases matching TRBD1. CDR1 is GTSNPN and CDR2 is SVGIG in the germline V gene (reference sequence). This CDR3 has 13 residues. Trimming cost V 5 bases and J 8 bases; bases outside gene matches: 4. This CDR3 reads CAWGTGNDSPLHF. The CDR3 DNA follows: TGTGCCTGGGGGACAGGGAATGATTCACCCCTCCACTTT.

In this sample, this clone turned up a few times. This chain connects TRBV9 to TRBJ1-1; D remains unclear. CDR1 and CDR2 (germline): SGDLS, YYNGEE. Trimming took off 3 bases at V and 5 bases at J, with 11 bases between the two ends. This CDR3 comprises 13 residues. The CDR3 loop is CASSGTGGTEAFF. CDR3 coding DNA: TGTGCCAGCAGCGGCACTGGAGGGACTGAAGCTTTCTTT.

The rearrangement uses TRBV11-2 and TRBJ2-7, with D perhaps TRBD1 or TRBD2 (5 bases each). The germline CDR1 and CDR2 sequences are SGHAT and FQNNGV. The ends were cut back, 4 bases at V and 7 bases at J, with 11 bases in the middle. The CDR3 has 12 amino acids. CDR3 sequence: CASSWDPWEQYF. The CDR3 DNA reads TGTGCCAGCAGCTGGGACCCCTGGGAGCAGTACTTC.

This clone is termed medium-sized (0.01 to 0.1%). The rearrangement links TRBV2 to TRBJ2-7; unclear D gene. The V and J ends lost 3 bases and 0 bases respectively, with 9 bases between them. This CDR3 comprises 14 residues. Germline V lookup: CDR1 SNHLY, CDR2 FYNNEI. DNA for the CDR3: TGTGCCAGCAGTGAGCCCGGTGGCTCCTACGAGCAGTACTTC. Translation gives CASSEPGGSYEQYF.